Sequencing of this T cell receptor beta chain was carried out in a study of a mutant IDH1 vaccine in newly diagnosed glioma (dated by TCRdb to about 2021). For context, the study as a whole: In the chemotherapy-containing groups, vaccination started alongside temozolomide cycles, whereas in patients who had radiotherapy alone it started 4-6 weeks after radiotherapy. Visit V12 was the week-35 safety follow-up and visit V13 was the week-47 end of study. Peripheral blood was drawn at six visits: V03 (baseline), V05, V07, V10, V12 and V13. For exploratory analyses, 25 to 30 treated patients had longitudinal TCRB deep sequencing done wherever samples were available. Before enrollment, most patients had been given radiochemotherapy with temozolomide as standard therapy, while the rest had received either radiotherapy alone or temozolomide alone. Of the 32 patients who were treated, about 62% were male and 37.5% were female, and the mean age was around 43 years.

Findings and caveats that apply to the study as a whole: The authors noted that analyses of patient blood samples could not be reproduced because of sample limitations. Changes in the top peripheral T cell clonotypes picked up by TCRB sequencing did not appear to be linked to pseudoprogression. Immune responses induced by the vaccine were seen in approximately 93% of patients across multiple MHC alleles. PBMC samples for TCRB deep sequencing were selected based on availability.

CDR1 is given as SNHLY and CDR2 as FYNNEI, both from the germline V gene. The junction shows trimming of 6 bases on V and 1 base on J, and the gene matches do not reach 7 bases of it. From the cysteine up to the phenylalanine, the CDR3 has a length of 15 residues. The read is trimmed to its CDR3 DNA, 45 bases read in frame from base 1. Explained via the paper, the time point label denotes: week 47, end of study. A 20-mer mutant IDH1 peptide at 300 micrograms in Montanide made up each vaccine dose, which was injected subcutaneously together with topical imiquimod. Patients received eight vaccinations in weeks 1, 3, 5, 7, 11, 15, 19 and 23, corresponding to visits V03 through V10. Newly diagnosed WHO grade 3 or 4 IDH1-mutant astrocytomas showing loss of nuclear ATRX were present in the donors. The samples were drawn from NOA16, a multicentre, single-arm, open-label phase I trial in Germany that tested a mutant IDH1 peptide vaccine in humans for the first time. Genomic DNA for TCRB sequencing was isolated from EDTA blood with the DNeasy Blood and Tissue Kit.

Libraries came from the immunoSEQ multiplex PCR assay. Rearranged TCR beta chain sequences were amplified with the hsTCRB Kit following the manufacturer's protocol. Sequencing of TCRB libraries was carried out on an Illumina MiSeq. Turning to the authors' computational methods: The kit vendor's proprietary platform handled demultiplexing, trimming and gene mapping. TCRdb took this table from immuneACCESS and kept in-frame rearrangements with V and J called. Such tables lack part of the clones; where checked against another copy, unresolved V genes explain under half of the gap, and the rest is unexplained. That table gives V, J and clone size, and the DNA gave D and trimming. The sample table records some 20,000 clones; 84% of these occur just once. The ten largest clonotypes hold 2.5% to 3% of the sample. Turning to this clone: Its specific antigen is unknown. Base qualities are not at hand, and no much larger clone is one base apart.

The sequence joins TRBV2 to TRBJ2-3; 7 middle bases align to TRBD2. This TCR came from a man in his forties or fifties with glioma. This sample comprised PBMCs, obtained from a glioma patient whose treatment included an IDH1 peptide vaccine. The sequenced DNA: TGTGCCAGCAGGGGGAGGGGATGGGGCACAGATACGCAGTATTTT. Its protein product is CASRGRGWGTDTQYF.